This record covers a single TCR beta chain. Its target is not known. These data come from a study of T cell clusters in autoimmune cytopenias. Overall study: A median of around 50,000 TRB reads per sample yielded a median approximately 2,500 distinct clonotypes.

TRB rearrangements were amplified by touch-down multiplex PCR with mixed TRB-A/B primers. TCRdb processed the multiplex PCR reads again and assigns one entry to each CDR3 protein, with no DNA. Recorded for this sample: 900 to 1,200 distinct CDR3 sequences. About 39,000 genome equivalents of blood DNA were amplified for TRB. There are 16 residues in the CDR3. Germline-derived CDR1 and CDR2 are SGHAT and FQNNGV. Study-wide results and caveats: TRB repertoire shifts in secondary cytopenia and chronic lymphocytic leukemia mostly reflected lymphoma, not autoimmunity.

This sequence joins TRBV11-2 and TRBJ1-4. This TCR came from a human donor with an autoimmune cytopenia or autoimmune hepatitis (not recorded which). Sequencing was carried out using peripheral blood. This CDR3 is CASSPYPKSTNEKLFF.